Following are 27 T cell receptor beta chains from one sample sequenced in a study of post-analysis software for immune sequencing data. Findings and limits, study-wide: Roughly five TRBV segments appeared more often in patients than in controls, and TRBV5-6, TRBV5-1 and TRBV20-1 were among these.

Tagging with unique molecular identifiers was a feature of the TCR beta cDNA libraries. TCRdb re-called the PCR reads through MiXCR, storing one row per CDR3 protein. The sample yields 600,000 to 700,000 distinct CDR3 sequences, around 64% seen once. Antigen specificity for these receptors is unknown. Sequenced input: blood. These receptors were obtained from a girl aged 2 to 9 with multiple sclerosis.

The chain couples TRBV20-1 to TRBJ2-1; D gene ambiguous. The CDR3 totals 13 residues. V lost 5 bases, J lost 9 bases, and 17 bases lay in between. The germline V gene encodes CDR1 DFQATT and CDR2 SNEGSKA (reference sequence). CDR3 bases: TGCAGTGCTGGCGCTACAAGGAACACTGAGCAGTTCTTC. This translates into CSAGATRNTEQFF.

The genes are TRBV6-5 and TRBJ2-5; D remains unclear. Germline assignment: CDR1 MNHEY and CDR2 SVGAGI. V was pared by 3 bases and J by 1 base, with 9 bases between. The CDR3 spans 14 residues. CDR3 in DNA: TGTGCCAGCAGTTATTCCAGCATCCAAGAGACCCAGTACTTC. Translated: CASSYSSIQETQYF.

Only a few counts were recorded for this clonotype. The chain recombines TRBV6-4 with TRBJ2-1; possibly TRBD1 for D (7 bases). The CDR3 contains 15 residues. Germline CDR1 MRHNA, CDR2 SNTAGT. The ends were cut back, 2 bases at V and 2 bases at J, with 10 bases in the middle. CDR3 DNA: TGTGCCAGCAGTGACGGCGGGACAGCCTACAATGAGCAGTTCTTC. This sequence encodes CASSDGGTAYNEQFF.

The CDR3 here is CSARDNRGRIYEQYF. The CDR3, as DNA: TGCAGTGCTAGAGATAACAGGGGGCGCATATACGAGCAGTACTTC. V is TRBV20-1 and J is TRBJ2-7, with 9 bases matching TRBD1. Germline values: CDR1 DFQATT, CDR2 SNEGSKA (reference sequence). The V segment lost 0 bases and the J segment 4 bases; nucleotides outside the gene matches: 7. The CDR3 has 15 amino acids.

Only a few counts were recorded for this clonotype. The chain uses TRBV5-1 and TRBJ2-3; 8 bases match TRBD2. CDR1 is SGHRS and CDR2 is YFSETQ in the germline V gene. CDR3 length: 15 residues. V gave up 2 bases and J gave up 4 bases; unmatched junction bases: 6. Here the CDR3 reads CASSFPGGPADTQYF. In DNA, the CDR3 is TGCGCCAGCAGCTTCCCGGGGGGGCCCGCAGATACGCAGTATTTT.

The table lists this clonotype with a few counts. The chain combines TRBV29-1 with TRBJ2-4; tentatively, D is TRBD1 (5 bases). TRBJ2-7 explains the end of the DNA better; the J call may be wrong. The CDR3 runs 14 residues. Germline V lookup: CDR1 SQVTM, CDR2 ANQGSEA. As DNA, the CDR3 is TGCAGCGTTGAAGGGCAGGGTGAAGACTACGAGCAGTACTTC. Translating gives CSVEGQGEDYEQYF.

About this clonotype itself: This likely comes from a read error, as the CDR3 has no conserved phenylalanine or tryptophan at its end. CDR3 protein: CASSLDRVNEQFC. Written as DNA, the CDR3 is TGTGCCAGCAGCTTGGACAGGGTCAATGAGCAGTTCTGC. The chain carries TRBV7-9 and TRBJ2-1; 8 nucleotides line up with TRBD1. Germline-derived CDR1 and CDR2 are SEHNR and FQNEAQ (reference sequence). There are 13 residues in the CDR3. V shed 3 bases, J shed 6 bases, and the junction held 1 base outside the gene matches.

The chain combines TRBV7-3 with TRBJ2-3, with D tentatively TRBD2 (6 bases). Germline V gene sequence: CDR1 SGHTA, CDR2 FQGTGA. The CDR3 sequence is 15 residues long. The V gene lost 2 bases and the J gene lost 5 bases, with 14 bases spanning the gap. The CDR3 DNA sequence: TGTGCCAGCAGCTTAGCTAGCGATTATGGAGATACGCAGTATTTT. Amino acids: CASSLASDYGDTQYF. The entire variable domain, with the rest obtained from reference TRBV7-3 and TRBJ2-3, is as follows: GAGVSQTPSNKVTEKGKYVELRCDPISGHTALYWYRQSLGQGPEFLIYFQGTGAADDSGLPNDRFFAVRPEGSVSTLKIQRTERGDSAVYLCASSLASDYGDTQYFGPGTRLTVL.

This clonotype has only a few counts. The chain is built from TRBV5-1 and TRBJ2-1; 12 bases match TRBD2. The CDR3 consists of 19 residues. The V and J ends lost 2 bases and 0 bases, in that order; junction bases with no gene match: 9. Looked up from germline, CDR1 is SGHRS and CDR2 is YFSETQ. In nucleotides, the CDR3 is TGCGCCAGCAGCTTCCCCGGGACTAGCGGGTCTAGCTCCTACAATGAGCAGTTCTTC. Translating gives CASSFPGTSGSSSYNEQFF.

This clonotype has more than one count but fewer than ten. The V and J genes are TRBV15 and TRBJ2-3, with 8 bases fitting TRBD2. Germline CDR1 and CDR2: LNHNV and YYDKDF (reference sequence). The CDR3 runs to 18 residues. With V trimmed by 0 bases and J by 3 bases, 11 bases remained unmatched. The CDR3 DNA reads as TGTGCCACCAGCAGAGATCCGGGGCTAGCGGGCATGACAGATACGCAGTATTTT. This gives the protein CATSRDPGLAGMTDTQYF.

The gene calls are TRBV6-5 and TRBJ1-1; D not certain. In germline, CDR1 is MNHEY, CDR2 SVGAGI. This CDR3 has 13 residues. Trimming shortened V by 3 bases and J by 2 bases, and 7 bases separated the two germline ends. Written as DNA, the CDR3 is TGTGCCAGCAGTTATCCCAGTAACACTGAAGCTTTCTTT. This sequence encodes CASSYPSNTEAFF.

V gene TRBV4-3 combines with J gene TRBJ2-3; D might be TRBD1 or TRBD2, each matching 6 bases. Germline loops: CDR1 LGHNA, CDR2 YSLEER. Trimming cost V 1 base and J 4 bases, with 15 bases left between them. This CDR3 contains 16 residues. CDR3 DNA: TGCGCCAGCAGCCAAGTAGGCCGGGGGCGAGCAGATACGCAGTATTTT. Its protein is CASSQVGRGRADTQYF.

The V gene is TRBV29-1, the J gene TRBJ2-1; the match to TRBD1 covers 9 bases. The CDR3 spans 12 residues. Germline V CDR1 and CDR2: SQVTM, ANQGSEA. J was trimmed by 5 bases and V by 7 bases; bases with no gene match: 3. The CDR3 DNA reads TGCAGCGCGGGACAGGGAGACAATGAGCAGTTCTTC. Its protein is CSAGQGDNEQFF.

A few counts support this clonotype. The V call is TRBV20-1, the J call TRBJ1-2; 8 nucleotides match TRBD1. V lost 1 base, J lost 7 bases, and 8 bases stayed unmatched. The germline gives CDR1 DFQATT, CDR2 SNEGSKA (reference sequence). The CDR3 is made up of 14 amino acids. This CDR3 reads CSARADRDGSGYTF. As DNA, the CDR3 is TGCAGTGCTAGAGCGGACAGGGATGGTTCTGGCTACACCTTC.

For this clonotype: The junction and the germline gene differ at one end; a read error may be behind it. V usage is TRBV20-1 and J usage is TRBJ2-3, with 10 bases identical to TRBD2. CDR1 and CDR2 from the germline V gene are DFQATT and SNEGSKA (reference sequence). The CDR3 loop spans 13 amino acids. In DNA, the CDR3 is TGCAGTACTAGCGGGATCGGCCCAGATACGCAGTATTTT. It encodes CSTSGIGPDTQYF.

The chain employs TRBV4-3 and TRBJ2-5, with 9 nucleotides matching TRBD1. CDR1 LGHNA and CDR2 YSLEER come from the germline V gene. This CDR3 has 14 amino acids. Germline trimming cut 0 bases from V and 13 bases from J; bases unmatched to any gene: 9. The CDR3, as DNA: TGCGCCAGCAGCCAAGATGCCGCCGGGACAGGGTTGTACTTC. Its protein product is CASSQDAAGTGLYF.

The chain joins TRBV7-9 to TRBJ1-2; no clear D. The V end was cut by 6 bases, the J end by 4 bases, with 12 bases between. Per the germline V gene, CDR1 is SEHNR and CDR2 is FQNEAQ (reference sequence). CDR3 size: 13 residues. The CDR3 is CASSRGMGYGYTF. Written as DNA, the CDR3 is TGTGCCAGCAGTCGCGGTATGGGCTATGGCTACACCTTC.

For the CDR3, the DNA is TGCGCCGCCTCTAGGGCTCGGAGCTCTGGGGCCAACGTCCTGACTTTC. Translating it yields CAASRARSSGANVLTF. This rearrangement joins TRBV10-2 to TRBJ2-6; D call uncertain. The germline V and J ends were trimmed by 11 bases and 0 bases, with 17 bases remaining between them. Germline lookup yields CDR1 WSHSY and CDR2 SAAADI. This CDR3 contains 16 residues.

The rearrangement links TRBV28 to TRBJ2-4, with 7 positions matching TRBD1. The end of the DNA is better explained by TRBJ2-7, so the J call may be wrong. Per the germline V gene, CDR1 is MDHEN and CDR2 is SYDVKM. This CDR3 contains 17 residues. The DNA of the CDR3 is TGTGCCAGCAGTTTTTTCATTGCCCGGACAGGTACCTACGAGCAGTACTTC. Its translation is CASSFFIARTGTYEQYF.

The rearrangement uses TRBV15 and TRBJ1-2; 8 bases are a match to TRBD1. Germline loops: CDR1 LNHNV, CDR2 YYDKDF (reference sequence). Trimming cost V 1 base and J 3 bases; bases outside gene matches: 7. The CDR3 runs to 16 residues. The CDR3: CATSRGRDRIDYGYTF. CDR3 sequence (DNA): TGTGCCACCAGCAGAGGGAGGGACAGGATAGACTATGGCTACACCTTC.

The chain is built from TRBV7-9 and TRBJ1-2; TRBD1 agrees at 10 bases. CDR3 size: 14 residues. Germline V gene sequence: CDR1 SEHNR, CDR2 FQNEAQ (reference sequence). Trimming cost V 1 base and J 8 bases; bases outside gene matches: 4. This CDR3 is CASSLDGTGAGYTF. The CDR3 DNA reads as TGTGCCAGCAGCTTAGATGGGACAGGGGCCGGCTACACCTTC. The variable domain in full, with the rest retrieved from reference TRBV7-9 and TRBJ1-2, is DTGVSQNPRHKITKRGQNVTFRCDPISEHNRLYWYRQTLGQGPEFLTYFQNEAQLEKSRLLSDRFSAERPKGSFSTLEIQRTEQGDSAMYLCASSLDGTGAGYTFGSGTRLTVV.

The V and J genes are TRBV20-1 and TRBJ1-6; 9 bases agree with TRBD1. After removal of 0 bases from V and 2 bases from J, the junction contained 8 bases not matched to a gene. CDR3 length: 18 amino acids. Germline V gives CDR1 DFQATT, CDR2 SNEGSKA (reference sequence). The CDR3, as DNA: TGCAGTGCTAGAGACCCAGGACAGGGGAGGACCTATAATTCACCCCTCCACTTT. It codes for CSARDPGQGRTYNSPLHF.

The chain joins TRBV6-1 to TRBJ2-5; no clear D gene. The germline V gene has CDR1 MNHNS and CDR2 SASEGT. Trimming removed 2 bases from V and 2 bases from J, with 9 bases in between. The CDR3 consists of 14 residues. The chain's CDR3 is CASSESRIQETQYF. Here the CDR3 DNA reads TGTGCCAGCAGTGAATCCAGAATACAAGAGACCCAGTACTTC.

The chain joins TRBV5-1 to TRBJ2-1; D possibly corresponds to TRBD2 (5 bases). The CDR3 sequence is 17 residues long. Trimming took 0 bases from V and 4 from J, leaving 17 bases between them. Per germline, CDR1 SGHRS and CDR2 YFSETQ. CDR3 nucleotide sequence: TGCGCCAGCAGCTTGGAAGGGTCCAGCGGAGAATACAATGAGCAGTTCTTC. Translation: CASSLEGSSGEYNEQFF.

The rearrangement joins TRBV20-1 to TRBJ2-3; D perhaps matches TRBD2 (5 bases). The CDR3 is made up of 14 amino acids. The germline V gene encodes CDR1 DFQATT and CDR2 SNEGSKA (reference sequence). The germline V and J ends were trimmed by 2 bases and 3 bases, with 12 bases remaining between them. The CDR3 loop reads CSARPRGITDTQYF. CDR3 coding DNA: TGCAGTGCTAGACCTCGGGGTATTACAGATACGCAGTATTTT.

In this sample, this clonotype turned up a few times. The chain combines TRBV20-1 with TRBJ1-2; unclear D gene. This CDR3 contains 13 residues. V was shortened by 6 bases and J by 4 bases, with 15 bases between the two germline ends. Germline V gene lookup returns CDR1 DFQATT and CDR2 SNEGSKA (reference sequence). CDR3 sequence: CSATDGPSYGYTF. As DNA, the CDR3 is TGCAGTGCCACGGACGGACCGTCCTATGGCTACACCTTC.

The V and J genes are TRBV6-1 and TRBJ2-7; 7 bases are a match to TRBD2. V lost 7 bases, J lost 5 bases, and 14 bases stayed unmatched. Germline values: CDR1 MNHNS, CDR2 SASEGT. The CDR3 extends over 15 amino acids. CDR3 residues: CASTTLRGVVHEQYF. The CDR3 nucleotides are TGTGCCAGCACCACACTCCGGGGGGTAGTGCACGAGCAGTACTTC.